This TCR beta chain was obtained from a study of blood T cell repertoires in COVID-19. Study at large: Both acute and convalescent COVID-19 samples were obtained from the United States, Italy and Spain.

V lost 3 bases and J lost 3, with 12 bases in between. CDR1 LNHDA and CDR2 SQIVND come from the germline V gene (reference sequence). The CDR3 covers 15 residues. Assay: immunoSEQ multiplex PCR; the TCRdb copy retains only in-frame clones and omits some. The repertoire holds some 95,000 clones, 87% seen once, with about 4.2% in the top ten. This clone was seen a few times. This clonotype was sampled from a man between 65 and 80 years old with acute or convalescent COVID-19. Sequencing input: peripheral blood. The chain is built from TRBV19 and TRBJ1-5; no reliable D call. The CDR3 is CASSIGKVPNQPQHF. Here the CDR3 DNA reads TGTGCCAGTAGTATCGGGAAGGTTCCCAATCAGCCCCAGCATTTT.